This T cell receptor (beta chain) was found in a study of cytomegalovirus exposure and HLA in healthy donors. On the study more broadly: Caucasian-associated ancestry cluster membership applied to less than 85% of some 400 genotyped donors. Study-level results: Most of the TCR beta V segments (in an earlier analysis) were productive either about 90% or about 30% of the time. About 150 TCR beta chains were listed as cytomegalovirus-associated. What TCR beta sequences reportedly achieved was accurate prediction of HLA-A and HLA-B alleles in most subjects.

PCR was performed using 60 Vbeta and 13 Jbeta primers. Data came from immunoSEQ multiplex PCR; TCRdb stores just in-frame clones and leaves some out. The table lists about 140,000 clones, approximately 80% of them singletons. This clone was observed a few times. The antigen is not known. Deletions cut 0 bases from V and 0 bases from J, with 4 bases between. The germline V gene has CDR1 SGHRS and CDR2 YFSETQ. The CDR3 has 15 amino acids. This receptor was taken from a man in his forties or fifties in good health and CMV-seronegative. The rearrangement links TRBV5-1 to TRBJ2-6; no clear D gene. The specimen was PBMCs. Written as DNA, the CDR3 is TGCGCCAGCAGCTTGGACACCTCTGGGGCCAACGTCCTGACTTTC. Translating gives CASSLDTSGANVLTF.